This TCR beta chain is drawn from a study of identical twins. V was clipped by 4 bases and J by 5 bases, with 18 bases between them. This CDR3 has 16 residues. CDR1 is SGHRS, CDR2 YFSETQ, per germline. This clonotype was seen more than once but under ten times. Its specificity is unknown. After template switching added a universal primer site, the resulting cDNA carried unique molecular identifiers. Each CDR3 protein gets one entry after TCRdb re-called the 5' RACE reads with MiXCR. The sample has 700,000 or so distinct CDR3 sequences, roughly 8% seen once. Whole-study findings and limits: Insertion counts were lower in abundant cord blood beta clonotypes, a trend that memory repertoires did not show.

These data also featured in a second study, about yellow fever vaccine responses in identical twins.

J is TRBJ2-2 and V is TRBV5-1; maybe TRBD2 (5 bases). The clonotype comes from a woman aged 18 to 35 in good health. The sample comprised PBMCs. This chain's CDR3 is CASSRPIGMVTGELFF. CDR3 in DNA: TGCGCCAGCAGCCGCCCGATCGGGATGGTGACCGGGGAGCTGTTTTTT.